Following are 31 T cell receptor beta chains from one sample sequenced in a study of radiation and T cells in renal cell carcinoma. The sample's time point: blood 4 weeks post-SBRT, at nephrectomy. Sample treatment: 15 Gy SBRT to primary tumor, nephrectomy 4 weeks later. Profiled with immunoSEQ multiplex PCR; TCRdb holds only in-frame clones, not every one. The sample carries 150,000 or so clones, 88% recorded once. The specimen comprised blood, sampled from a patient whose treatment included radiotherapy and nephrectomy. All receptors derive from a woman between 50 and 59 years old with renal cell carcinoma.

The chain joins TRBV7-8 to TRBJ1-3, with D unclear. Germline values: CDR1 SGHVS, CDR2 FQNEAQ. Trimming took 5 bases from V and 0 from J, leaving 17 bases between them. The CDR3 spans 17 residues. Here the CDR3 DNA reads TGTGCCAGCAGCATCCAGGTGGCCAGCGGCTCTGGAAACACCATATATTTT. This codes for CASSIQVASGSGNTIYF.

The J gene is TRBJ1-6, the V gene TRBV5-1; the D is unclear. Germline CDR1 is SGHRS and CDR2 is YFSETQ. The CDR3 runs to 16 residues. V lost 4 bases and J 7 bases, leaving 18 bases between the germline ends. The CDR3 bases are TGCGCCAGCAGCCAGCTCGACCATGGCGGGAATTCACCCCTCCACTTT. Translation: CASSQLDHGGNSPLHF. The entire variable domain, with the rest obtained from reference TRBV5-1 and TRBJ1-6, is as follows: KAGVTQTPRYLIKTRGQQVTLSCSPISGHRSVSWYQQTPGQGLQFLFEYFSETQRNKGNFPGRFSGRQFSNSRSEMNVSTLELGDSALYLCASSQLDHGGNSPLHFGNGTRLTVT.

V is TRBV19 and J is TRBJ1-5, with 7 bases matching TRBD1. The V gene end was trimmed by 3 bases and the J gene end by 1 base; junction bases not matched to a gene: 3. From germline, CDR1 is LNHDA and CDR2 SQIVND (reference sequence). The CDR3 is 15 residues long. CDR3 in DNA: TGTGCCAGTAGTATGAGACAGGGAAGCAATCAGCCCCAGCATTTT. Residues: CASSMRQGSNQPQHF.

The table lists this clone with a few counts. This chain connects TRBV4-1 to TRBJ1-2; the D gene is possibly TRBD1 (6 bases). CDR1 and CDR2 (germline): MGHRA, YSYEKL. V was clipped by 2 bases and J by 2 bases, with 18 bases between them. The CDR3 has 17 residues. The CDR3 spells CASSQSNRVPPNYGYTF. The CDR3 bases are TGCGCCAGCAGCCAAAGTAACAGGGTACCCCCAAACTATGGCTACACCTTC.

The chain carries TRBV10-3 and TRBJ1-3; D unclear. Trimming shortened V by 0 bases and J by 4 bases, and 13 bases separated the two germline ends. Germline-derived CDR1 and CDR2 are ENHRY and SYGVKD. The CDR3 runs to 16 residues. As DNA, the CDR3 is TGTGCCATCAGTGAGTCGGCTTCTAGCGCGGGAAACACCATATATTTT. This encodes CAISESASSAGNTIYF.

The V and J genes are TRBV7-2 and TRBJ2-3; 7 bases are a match to TRBD2. The CDR3 consists of 16 residues. V shed 0 bases and J 0 bases; nucleotides not matched to a gene: 3. Per germline, CDR1 SGHTA and CDR2 FQGNSA. CDR3 amino acids: CASSLAGGGSTDTQYF. For the CDR3, the DNA is TGTGCCAGCAGCTTAGCGGGCGGGGGTAGCACAGATACGCAGTATTTT.

The chain combines TRBV7-6 with TRBJ2-3, with TRBD2 matching over 12 bases. Germline V gene sequence: CDR1 SGHVS, CDR2 FNYEAQ. This CDR3 has 17 amino acids. J was trimmed by 4 bases and V by 0 bases; bases with no gene match: 5. In DNA form, the CDR3 reads TGTGCCAGCAGCTTAGCCGGGCTAGCGGGGGGGCCAGATACGCAGTATTTT. Its protein is CASSLAGLAGGPDTQYF.

This CDR3 reads CASSEFLPQLYGYTF. The CDR3 DNA is TGTGCCAGCAGTGAATTCTTACCCCAACTATATGGCTACACCTTC. The genes are TRBV2 and TRBJ1-2; D gene ambiguous. The V end was cut by 2 bases, the J end by 5 bases, with 15 bases between. The CDR3 runs 15 residues. Germline V CDR1 and CDR2: SNHLY, FYNNEI. The variable domain in full, completed from reference TRBV2 and TRBJ1-2, reads EPEVTQTPSHQVTQMGQEVILRCVPISNHLYFYWYRQILGQKVEFLVSFYNNEISEKSEIFDDQFSVERPDGSNFTLKIRSTKLEDSAMYFCASSEFLPQLYGYTFGSGTRLTVV.

This sequence joins TRBV6-1 and TRBJ1-5, with D possibly matching TRBD1 (5 bases). Germline V lookup: CDR1 MNHNS, CDR2 SASEGT. CDR3 length: 16 amino acids. Trimming stripped 1 base from V and 7 bases from J, with 17 bases between. The CDR3 DNA sequence: TGTGCCAGCAGTGAAGGGGTGGCAGGGATAAGGCAGCCCCAGCATTTT. This sequence encodes CASSEGVAGIRQPQHF.

This clone was picked up a small number of times. The V gene is TRBV6-6, the J gene TRBJ1-1, with TRBD1 matching over 8 bases. The CDR3 covers 13 residues. CDR1 MNHNY and CDR2 SVGAGI come from the germline V gene (reference sequence). Germline trimming cut 4 bases from V and 4 bases from J; bases unmatched to any gene: 2. The DNA of the CDR3 is TGTGCCAGCAGTTCAACAGGGGGCACTGAAGCTTTCTTT. Amino acids: CASSSTGGTEAFF.

V and J are TRBV5-1 and TRBJ2-3; either TRBD1 or TRBD2 may supply D (6 bases each). Trimming removed 0 bases at V and 6 bases at J, with 14 bases between. The CDR3 runs 15 residues. Germline CDR1 SGHRS, CDR2 YFSETQ. The CDR3 protein is CASSLDRGALDTQYF. CDR3 bases: TGCGCCAGCAGCTTGGATAGGGGGGCCCTTGATACGCAGTATTTT.

This clone was recorded once. The V and J genes are TRBV18 and TRBJ2-5; TRBD2 agrees at 7 bases. The germline gives CDR1 KGHSH, CDR2 LQKENI. The CDR3 is 20 residues long. With V trimmed by 2 bases and J by 2 bases, 20 bases remained unmatched. CDR3 sequence reads: CASSPAVGRESVSEQETQYF. For the CDR3, the DNA is TGTGCCAGCTCACCAGCGGTAGGGAGGGAGTCCGTAAGTGAGCAAGAGACCCAGTACTTC.

The count of this clone is one. The gene calls are TRBV6-6 and TRBJ1-5; no definite D call. Germline CDR1 reads MNHNY; CDR2 reads SVGAGI (reference sequence). This CDR3 comprises 15 residues. Trimming shortened V by 1 base and J by 1 base, and 8 bases separated the two germline ends. For the CDR3, the DNA is TGTGCCAGCAGTTACTGGGGATCGAGCAATCAGCCCCAGCATTTT. It translates to CASSYWGSSNQPQHF.

The CDR3, as DNA: TGTGCCAGCAGCTTATTCGCGGACTTTGACAATGAGCAGTTCTTC. Translating gives CASSLFADFDNEQFF. The chain combines TRBV7-9 with TRBJ2-1; tentative D call: TRBD2 (5 bases). With 2 bases removed from V and 5 bases from J, the gap between germline ends came to 13 bases. This CDR3 region has 15 residues. Per the germline V gene, CDR1 is SEHNR and CDR2 is FQNEAQ (reference sequence).

This CDR3 is CATSRDFQAAEAFF. The DNA of the CDR3 is TGTGCCACCAGCAGAGATTTTCAGGCAGCAGAAGCTTTCTTT. V gene TRBV15 combines with J gene TRBJ1-1; D is ambiguous. The CDR3 length is 14 residues. V was pared by 0 bases and J by 8 bases, with 13 bases between. The V gene's germline CDR1 is LNHNV and CDR2 YYDKDF (reference sequence).

The chain is built from TRBV30 and TRBJ2-1; unclear D gene. The V end was cut by 3 bases, the J end by 5 bases, with 8 bases between. Germline V gene lookup returns CDR1 GTSNPN and CDR2 SVGIG (reference sequence). The CDR3 has 12 amino acids. The CDR3 loop is CAWSRPHNEQFF. CDR3 in DNA: TGTGCCTGGAGCCGGCCCCACAATGAGCAGTTCTTC.

The genes are TRBV5-6 and TRBJ2-5; D might be TRBD2 (7 bases). The CDR3 is made up of 15 amino acids. Germline values: CDR1 SGHDT, CDR2 YYEEEE. Trimming pared 7 bases from V and 1 base from J, leaving 17 bases between. The CDR3 loop is CASVRGAGTQETQYF. In nucleotides, the CDR3 is TGTGCCAGCGTCCGGGGGGCGGGGACCCAAGAGACCCAGTACTTC.

This clone has just a few counts. The chain is built from TRBV14 and TRBJ1-6; D is ambiguous. The germline V and J ends were trimmed by 5 bases and 9 bases, with 8 bases remaining between them. Per the germline V gene, CDR1 is SGHDN and CDR2 is FVKESK. CDR3 length: 12 residues. DNA for the CDR3: TGTGCCAGCAGCTCCCAGAGTTCACCCCTCCACTTT. Amino acid sequence: CASSSQSSPLHF.

The chain links TRBV5-4 to TRBJ2-3; D gene unclear. The length of the CDR3 is 15 residues. Germline loops: CDR1 SGHNT, CDR2 YYREEE (reference sequence). V was cut by 1 base and J by 0 bases, with 9 bases left in between. CDR3 residues: CASSLTIASTDTQYF. CDR3 nucleotide sequence: TGTGCCAGCAGCTTGACAATCGCTAGCACAGATACGCAGTATTTT.

The chain couples TRBV5-6 to TRBJ2-3, with 12 bases that match TRBD2. The CDR3 length is 15 residues. Losses at the gene ends were 3 bases for V and 5 bases for J; bases not matched to a gene: 4. Germline V gene lookup returns CDR1 SGHDT and CDR2 YYEEEE. CDR3 nucleotide sequence: TGTGCCAGCAGCTCCACTAGCGGGGGGAAAGATACGCAGTATTTT. This gives the protein CASSSTSGGKDTQYF.

The V gene is TRBV30, the J gene TRBJ1-4; D is undetermined. The ends were cut back, 2 bases at V and 5 bases at J, with 3 bases in the middle. This CDR3 has 11 amino acids. CDR1 is GTSNPN and CDR2 is SVGIG in the germline V gene (reference sequence). CDR3: CAWSINEKLFF. The CDR3 nucleotides read TGTGCCTGGAGTATAAATGAAAAACTGTTTTTT. Full variable domain (outside the CDR3, taken from reference TRBV30 and TRBJ1-4): SQTIHQWPATLVQPVGSPLSLECTVEGTSNPNLYWYRQAAGRGLQLLFYSVGIGQISSEVPQNLSASRPQDRQFILSSKKLLLSDSGFYLCAWSINEKLFFGSGTQLSVL.

The chain joins TRBV5-5 to TRBJ1-5; 10 bases line up with TRBD1. The germline V gene has CDR1 SGHKS and CDR2 YYEKEE (reference sequence). The ends lost 3 bases at V and 6 bases at J; junction bases unmatched: 12. This CDR3 spans 17 amino acids. CDR3 bases: TGTGCCAGCAGCTCAGGGGACAGGGGCCCCCCAAGTCAGCCCCAGCATTTT. It specifies CASSSGDRGPPSQPQHF.

This chain joins TRBV30 and TRBJ1-6, with D perhaps matching TRBD1 (6 bases). The CDR3 is made up of 13 amino acids. Germline CDR1 reads GTSNPN; CDR2 reads SVGIG (reference sequence). The germline V and J ends were trimmed by 1 base and 9 bases, with 10 bases remaining between them. CDR3 sequence: CAWSGQVASPLHF. In DNA form, the CDR3 reads TGTGCCTGGAGTGGACAGGTGGCTTCACCCCTCCACTTT.

This chain joins TRBV6-5 and TRBJ1-2; TRBD1 matches 7 bases. V gave up 5 bases and J gave up 5 bases; unmatched junction bases: 8. This CDR3 comprises 14 residues. Per germline, CDR1 MNHEY and CDR2 SVGAGI. CDR3 coding DNA: TGTGCCAGCAGTCGGATCAGGGGGGAGTATGGCTACACCTTC. Translation: CASSRIRGEYGYTF.

This chain connects TRBV7-2 to TRBJ1-2; D unresolved. Looked up from germline, CDR1 is SGHTA and CDR2 is FQGNSA. The CDR3 runs 14 residues. The germline V and J ends were trimmed by 5 bases and 5 bases, with 15 bases remaining between them. CDR3 in DNA: TGTGCCAGCAGCGCTGACTGGGAAGCATATGGCTACACCTTC. It is translated as CASSADWEAYGYTF. Full variable domain (rest looked up from reference TRBV7-2 and TRBJ1-2): GAGVSQSPSNKVTEKGKDVELRCDPISGHTALYWYRQSLGQGLEFLIYFQGNSAPDKSGLPSDRFSAERTGGSVSTLTIQRTQQEDSAVYLCASSADWEAYGYTFGSGTRLTVV.

The genes are TRBV7-2 and TRBJ1-5; perhaps TRBD1 as D (5 bases). Trimming pared 5 bases from V and 4 bases from J, leaving 12 bases between. CDR1 is SGHTA, CDR2 FQGNSA, per germline. This CDR3 is built from 14 residues. DNA for the CDR3: TGTGCCAGCAGCGGGCAGGGTGGTAATCAGCCCCAGCATTTT. Translation: CASSGQGGNQPQHF.

The genes are TRBV29-1 and TRBJ1-2, with D possibly being TRBD1 (6 bases). This CDR3 comprises 14 residues. Germline-derived CDR1 and CDR2 are SQVTM and ANQGSEA. Trimming removed 0 bases at V and 4 bases at J, with 12 bases between. The CDR3 nucleotides read TGCAGCGTTGAAGATTTCACAGGGTCCTATGGCTACACCTTC. Translation: CSVEDFTGSYGYTF. The whole variable domain, remainder taken from reference TRBV29-1 and TRBJ1-2, is SAVISQKPSRDICQRGTSLTIQCQVDSQVTMMFWYRQQPGQSLTLIATANQGSEATYESGFVIDKFPISRPNLTFSTLTVSNMSPEDSSIYLCSVEDFTGSYGYTFGSGTRLTVV.

The rearrangement links TRBV6-5 to TRBJ2-1, with no clear D. The V end lost 6 bases, the J end lost 5 bases, and 11 bases lay between the germline ends. Germline loops: CDR1 MNHEY, CDR2 SVGAGI. The CDR3 runs 13 residues. The DNA of the CDR3 is TGTGCCAGCAGAAACTACGGAGACAATGAGCAGTTCTTC. Encoded protein: CASRNYGDNEQFF.

V gene TRBV7-3 combines with J gene TRBJ2-3; no definite D call. This CDR3 is built from 15 residues. Germline lookup yields CDR1 SGHTA and CDR2 FQGTGA. Trimming cost V 3 bases and J 5 bases, with 15 bases left between them. CDR3 protein: CASSFRLGLEDTQYF. CDR3 nucleotides: TGTGCCAGCAGCTTTCGACTCGGCTTGGAAGATACGCAGTATTTT.

J is TRBJ1-3 and V is TRBV25-1; D gene ambiguous. The CDR3 runs 13 residues. Between the trimmed V and J ends, which lost 3 bases and 8 bases, there was a span of 11 bases. CDR1 and CDR2 (germline): MGHDK, SYGVNS. CDR3 sequence (DNA): TGTGCCAGCAGTGAGACTGGGGAGGACACCATATATTTT. As protein: CASSETGEDTIYF.

CDR3 nucleotide sequence: TGTGCCAGCAGCTTAGGGCAGGTCTATGGCTACACCTTC. Its translation is CASSLGQVYGYTF. This chain joins TRBV7-9 and TRBJ1-2, with D unclear. Trimming removed 1 base from V and 4 bases from J, with 7 bases in between. Germline V gene data show CDR1 as SEHNR and CDR2 as FQNEAQ (reference sequence). This CDR3 has 13 amino acids.